This T cell receptor (beta chain) was retrieved from a study of T cells in Graves' hyperthyroidism and ophthalmopathy. The overall study: Peripheral blood was collected at initial diagnosis, before any treatment.

Germline trimming cut 6 bases from V and 3 bases from J; bases unmatched to any gene: 4. Germline CDR1 is SGHNT and CDR2 is YYREEE (reference sequence). The CDR3 extends over 14 amino acids. This clonotype was seen a few times. Its specificity is not known. Among ophthalmopathy patients, the Clinical Activity Score reached at least 3, the NOSPECS grade reached at least 4, and duration remained under 3 months. Amplification targeted TCR beta CDR3 regions from RNA transcripts. First-round RT-PCR with HTBI primers amplified the TCR CDR3 region. TCRdb re-analysed the multiplex PCR reads in MiXCR, keeping a single row per CDR3 protein. The sample lists about 640,000 distinct CDR3 sequences, more than 20% seen once, with around a third in the top ten. Study-wide results and limits: The blood repertoire included most of the expanded thyroid clonotypes above 0.001. Model predictions of ophthalmopathy came a median approximately 6.5 months before onset.

The genes are TRBV5-4 and TRBJ1-3, with 9 nucleotides matching TRBD1. The sequenced material came from blood. The sequence was collected from a man under 40 with Graves' ophthalmopathy. The CDR3 here is CASTGTGFGNTIYF. The CDR3 DNA sequence: TGTGCCAGCACCGGGACAGGGTTTGGAAACACCATATATTTT.